These 31 T cell receptor beta chains came from one sample sequenced in a study of shared clonotypes between healthy human individuals. Sequencing used immunoSEQ multiplex PCR; TCRdb keeps in-frame clones, though not all of them. The sample holds a few hundred thousand clones, approximately 79% seen once. Sequencing was carried out using PBMCs. These receptors came from a woman aged 40 to 49 in good health. Some clones in this sample may be carry-over from other donors' samples.

Turning to this clone: At one end, the junction sequence differs from germline, possibly due to a read error. The chain is built from TRBV5-6 and TRBJ2-1, with D possibly matching TRBD2 (6 bases). Germline V CDR1 and CDR2: SGHDT, YYEEEE. There are 15 residues in the CDR3. CDR3 sequence: CASRLVFSTGDEQFF. The CDR3 DNA sequence: TGTGCCAGCAGGTTGGTTTTCTCGACGGGGGATGAGCAGTTCTTC.

The genes are TRBV6-1 and TRBJ2-1; possibly TRBD1 or TRBD2 for D (6 bases each). Germline lookup yields CDR1 MNHNS and CDR2 SASEGT. The germline V and J ends were trimmed by 3 bases and 7 bases, with 13 bases remaining between them. The CDR3 is made up of 14 amino acids. The CDR3 coding sequence is TGTGCCAGCAGTGACACAGGGACTGCTAATGAGCAGTTCTTC. The encoded protein is CASSDTGTANEQFF.

The chain's CDR3 is CASSLARGEGEQYF. In nucleotides, the CDR3 is TGTGCCAGCAGCTTAGCCCGGGGGGAGGGCGAGCAGTACTTC. The chain has TRBV7-2 and TRBJ2-7; 7 bases are shared with TRBD2. V lost 0 bases and J lost 6; bases outside the gene matches: 5. Per the germline V gene, CDR1 is SGHTA and CDR2 is FQGNSA. This CDR3 has 14 residues.

This clone was observed a few times. This chain links TRBV4-1 with TRBJ2-3; D remains unclear. The CDR3 contains 12 residues. V was shortened by 1 base and J by 5 bases, with 4 bases between the two germline ends. Germline-derived CDR1 and CDR2 are MGHRA and YSYEKL. CDR3 nucleotides: TGCGCCAGCAGCCAAGCCTTAGATACGCAGTATTTT. As protein: CASSQALDTQYF.

The V and J genes are TRBV5-1 and TRBJ2-3; possibly TRBD2 for D (5 bases). This CDR3 contains 14 residues. The germline CDR1 and CDR2 sequences are SGHRS and YFSETQ. V was trimmed by 2 bases and J by 4 bases, leaving 11 bases between them. The CDR3 coding sequence is TGCGCCAGCAGCTTCGGCGGGCCCGCAGATACGCAGTATTTT. This codes for CASSFGGPADTQYF.

The V gene is TRBV19, the J gene TRBJ2-3; no reliable D call. The V gene's germline CDR1 is LNHDA and CDR2 SQIVND (reference sequence). The length of the CDR3 is 15 residues. V was clipped by 1 base and J by 2 bases, with 10 bases between them. CDR3 region: CASSIVAGYTDTQYF. CDR3 nucleotides: TGTGCCAGTAGTATAGTAGCAGGATACACAGATACGCAGTATTTT.

V is TRBV30 and J is TRBJ2-5; the D is unclear. From germline, CDR1 is GTSNPN and CDR2 SVGIG (reference sequence). The CDR3 has 12 amino acids. Trimming took off 5 bases at V and 4 bases at J, with 11 bases between the two ends. The CDR3 loop reads CAWGAIGETQYF. CDR3 nucleotides: TGTGCCTGGGGTGCAATAGGAGAGACCCAGTACTTC.

The chain combines TRBV7-8 with TRBJ2-7, with D possibly being TRBD2 (5 bases). The CDR3 covers 15 residues. Germline V lookup: CDR1 SGHVS, CDR2 FQNEAQ. Trimming stripped 0 bases from V and 0 bases from J, with 9 bases between. CDR3 protein: CASSLAAAASYEQYF. Written as DNA, the CDR3 is TGTGCCAGCAGCTTAGCGGCAGCGGCCTCCTACGAGCAGTACTTC.

About this clone: A far larger clone is a single base away, which makes a read error likely. CDR3 DNA: TGCGCCAGCAGTGAATTGGACTTCTCTGGGGCCAACGTCCTGACTTTC. This translates into CASSELDFSGANVLTF. The gene calls are TRBV10-1 and TRBJ2-6, with a tentative D call TRBD2 (5 bases). The CDR3 extends over 16 amino acids. Between the trimmed V and J ends, which lost 3 bases and 0 bases, there was a span of 9 bases. Germline V lookup: CDR1 WNHNN, CDR2 SYGVQD (reference sequence).

The genes are TRBV5-1 and TRBJ1-4, with unresolved D. V was pared by 6 bases and J by 0 bases, with 12 bases between. CDR1 SGHRS and CDR2 YFSETQ come from the germline V gene. The CDR3 consists of 15 residues. CDR3 sequence (DNA): TGCGCCAGCAAAAGATCTCTCGCAACTAATGAAAAACTGTTTTTT. As protein: CASKRSLATNEKLFF.

The chain joins TRBV7-2 to TRBJ2-5, with 11 bases that match TRBD2. V lost 3 bases to trimming and J lost 4 bases; unmatched junction nucleotides: 7. This CDR3 has 16 amino acids. Germline V gives CDR1 SGHTA, CDR2 FQGNSA. The CDR3 nucleotides are TGTGCCAGCAGCTTGAGGGGACTAGCGGAAGGAGAGACCCAGTACTTC. It is translated as CASSLRGLAEGETQYF.

The chain links TRBV7-3 to TRBJ2-1, with D hard to call. The germline V gene has CDR1 SGHTA and CDR2 FQGTGA. The CDR3 totals 16 residues. The ends were cut back, 2 bases at V and 0 bases at J, with 11 bases in the middle. CDR3 sequence: CASSLVRPSSYNEQFF. The DNA for the CDR3 is TGTGCCAGCAGCTTAGTACGACCGAGCTCCTACAATGAGCAGTTCTTC.

This chain links TRBV4-1 with TRBJ2-2; 11 bases fit TRBD1. Trimming removed 4 bases from V and 7 bases from J; junction bases left unmatched: 5. Germline V gene lookup returns CDR1 MGHRA and CDR2 YSYEKL. CDR3 length equals 15 residues. The CDR3 DNA sequence: TGCGCCAGCAGCCCTGGACAGGGGGCTTTCGGGGAGCTGTTTTTT. This translates into CASSPGQGAFGELFF.

V and J are TRBV9 and TRBJ2-6, with 7 bases identical to TRBD1. The germline V gene has CDR1 SGDLS and CDR2 YYNGEE. This CDR3 comprises 17 residues. V shed 4 bases, J shed 0 bases, and the junction held 7 bases outside the gene matches. The CDR3 loop reads CASSLWTGPSGANVLTF. The CDR3 nucleotides read TGTGCCAGCAGCCTCTGGACAGGACCCTCTGGGGCCAACGTCCTGACTTTC.

V is TRBV7-9 and J is TRBJ2-7; tentatively, D is TRBD1 (6 bases). V dropped 1 base and J dropped 1 base, with 8 bases sitting between them. Germline V gives CDR1 SEHNR, CDR2 FQNEAQ (reference sequence). The CDR3 has 14 amino acids. The CDR3 DNA follows: TGTGCCAGCAGCTTAGGGACAGCTTCCTACGAGCAGTACTTC. Translating gives CASSLGTASYEQYF. Together with reference TRBV7-9 and TRBJ2-7, the CDR3 gives the full variable domain: DTGVSQNPRHKITKRGQNVTFRCDPISEHNRLYWYRQTLGQGPEFLTYFQNEAQLEKSRLLSDRFSAERPKGSFSTLEIQRTEQGDSAMYLCASSLGTASYEQYFGPGTRLTVT.

CDR3 protein: CASSSPPGLLSSYNEQFF. The CDR3 bases are TGTGCCAGTAGTAGTCCCCCGGGACTCCTAAGCTCCTACAATGAGCAGTTCTTC. The chain recombines TRBV19 with TRBJ2-1; possible D gene TRBD2, 6 bases. Germline CDR1 LNHDA, CDR2 SQIVND (reference sequence). The CDR3 contains 18 residues. V lost 4 bases and J lost 0, with 19 bases in between.

The chain uses TRBV18 and TRBJ2-7; 14 bases agree with TRBD2. Germline V lookup: CDR1 KGHSH, CDR2 LQKENI. The CDR3 loop spans 16 amino acids. The J segment lost 2 bases and the V segment lost 4 bases, leaving 4 bases of the junction unmatched. The CDR3 protein is CASSQTSGRDTYEQYF. The CDR3 nucleotides read TGTGCCAGCTCACAGACTAGCGGGAGGGATACCTACGAGCAGTACTTC.

This chain connects TRBV28 to TRBJ2-7, with D tentatively TRBD2 (6 bases). In germline, CDR1 is MDHEN, CDR2 SYDVKM. With 5 bases removed from V and 7 bases from J, the gap between germline ends came to 9 bases. The CDR3 consists of 11 residues. This chain's CDR3 is CASSGGREQYF. CDR3 DNA sequence: TGTGCCAGCAGTGGAGGGCGGGAGCAGTACTTC.

The chain is built from TRBV9 and TRBJ2-2, with D perhaps TRBD2 (5 bases). The V gene lost 5 bases and the J gene lost 3 bases, with 14 bases spanning the gap. The CDR3 is 15 residues long. Germline V lookup: CDR1 SGDLS, CDR2 YYNGEE. Written as DNA, the CDR3 is TGTGCCAGCAGGAGGGTGTCAGGTGACACCGGGGAGCTGTTTTTT. Translation: CASRRVSGDTGELFF.

This clone came up many times. The same CDR3 arises from other DNA sequences in this sample as well. The chain uses TRBV28 and TRBJ1-5; 7 bases fit TRBD1. This CDR3 region has 16 residues. Per germline, CDR1 MDHEN and CDR2 SYDVKM. With 5 bases clipped from V and 0 bases from J, the junction kept 7 bases outside the gene matches. For the CDR3, the DNA is TGTGCCAGCAGTACGACCGGACAGGCTAGCAATCAGCCCCAGCATTTT. Its protein is CASSTTGQASNQPQHF.

The J gene is TRBJ1-1, the V gene TRBV4-1; a weak D match, TRBD1 (6 bases). CDR3 size: 14 residues. The germline CDR1 and CDR2 sequences are MGHRA and YSYEKL. Trimming removed 4 bases at V and 4 bases at J, with 13 bases between. The CDR3 region is CASSRQGRLTEAFF. The CDR3, as DNA: TGCGCCAGCAGCCGCCAGGGGCGACTCACTGAAGCTTTCTTT.

The chain couples TRBV28 to TRBJ1-2; D is perhaps TRBD1 (6 bases). V lost 6 bases and J 6 bases, leaving 14 bases between the germline ends. Looked up from germline, CDR1 is MDHEN and CDR2 is SYDVKM. The CDR3 is 13 amino acids. The CDR3 bases are TGTGCCAGCAGCACAACGGGGGGCAATGGCTACACCTTC. This translates into CASSTTGGNGYTF.

The V and J genes are TRBV7-6 and TRBJ2-7; 7 bases line up with TRBD2. The CDR3 has 14 amino acids. The germline CDR1 and CDR2 sequences are SGHVS and FNYEAQ. The ends lost 2 bases at V and 2 bases at J; junction bases unmatched: 3. The CDR3: CASSLTAGTYEQYF. CDR3 nucleotides: TGTGCCAGCAGCTTAACAGCGGGGACCTACGAGCAGTACTTC.

The chain employs TRBV30 and TRBJ2-2; D is possibly TRBD2 (5 bases). The CDR3 covers 13 residues. Looked up from germline, CDR1 is GTSNPN and CDR2 is SVGIG (reference sequence). V lost 5 bases to trimming and J lost 6 bases, with 13 bases between them. The CDR3 region has the DNA TGTGCCTGGGACGGGGTGGGCCCCGGGGAGCTGTTTTTT. Translation: CAWDGVGPGELFF.

This clone was found a few times. V gene TRBV5-1 combines with J gene TRBJ1-1, with D perhaps TRBD1 (6 bases). Trimming pared 0 bases from V and 1 base from J, leaving 7 bases between. CDR1 and CDR2 from the germline V gene are SGHRS and YFSETQ. This CDR3 has 14 residues. The CDR3 is CASSLAQGNTEAFF. CDR3 DNA: TGCGCCAGCAGCTTGGCACAGGGGAACACTGAAGCTTTCTTT. Using reference TRBV5-1 and TRBJ1-1 for the parts outside the CDR3, the full variable domain is KAGVTQTPRYLIKTRGQQVTLSCSPISGHRSVSWYQQTPGQGLQFLFEYFSETQRNKGNFPGRFSGRQFSNSRSEMNVSTLELGDSALYLCASSLAQGNTEAFFGQGTRLTVV.

This sequence joins TRBV25-1 and TRBJ2-1, with D possibly called TRBD1 or TRBD2 (5 bases each). The CDR3 covers 11 residues. From germline, CDR1 is MGHDK and CDR2 SYGVNS. The V gene lost 6 bases and the J gene lost 15 bases, with 15 bases spanning the gap. For the CDR3, the DNA is TGTGCCAGCAGGCGACCGAGGGGTCCGTTCTTC. Protein sequence: CASRRPRGPFF. Full variable domain (rest looked up from reference TRBV25-1 and TRBJ2-1): EADIYQTPRYLVIGTGKKITLECSQTMGHDKMYWYQQDPGMELHLIHYSYGVNSTEKGDLSSESTVSRIRTEHFPLTLESARPSHTSQYLCASRRPRGPFFGPGTRLTVL.

This rearrangement joins TRBV27 to TRBJ1-1, with a tentative D call TRBD1 (6 bases). The CDR3 consists of 15 residues. V gave up 2 bases and J gave up 0 bases, with 10 bases separating them. Per germline, CDR1 MNHEY and CDR2 SMNVEV (reference sequence). For the CDR3, the DNA is TGTGCCAGCAGTTTACGGGGACACGTGAACACTGAAGCTTTCTTT. This encodes CASSLRGHVNTEAFF.

The chain joins TRBV15 to TRBJ2-1; D not certain. Germline V gene data show CDR1 as LNHNV and CDR2 as YYDKDF (reference sequence). V was shortened by 3 bases and J by 6 bases, with 9 bases between the two germline ends. The CDR3 is 13 amino acids. This CDR3 reads CATSRPASNEQFF. DNA for the CDR3: TGTGCCACCAGCAGGCCGGCTAGCAATGAGCAGTTCTTC.

Concerning this clone: A far larger clone is only one base removed, so a read error is likely. The chain uses TRBV2 and TRBJ1-1, with a possible D match to TRBD1 (6 bases). The CDR3 contains 14 residues. Per the germline V gene, CDR1 is SNHLY and CDR2 is FYNNEI. CDR3 region: CTSSKETGSREAFF. For the CDR3, the DNA is TGTACCAGCAGTAAAGAAACAGGGAGTAGGGAAGCTTTCTTT.

The J gene is TRBJ2-7, the V gene TRBV7-9, with 14 bases fitting TRBD2. Germline V CDR1 and CDR2: SEHNR, FQNEAQ (reference sequence). The CDR3 totals 14 residues. The junction had 2 bases not matched to a gene; V was cut back by 4 bases and J by 6 bases. CDR3 sequence (DNA): TGTGCCAGCAGCTCGGGACTAGCGGGAGTCGAGCAGTACTTC. Amino acids: CASSSGLAGVEQYF.

The chain has TRBV5-1 and TRBJ2-2; 8 bases agree with TRBD1. This CDR3 is 15 amino acids long. After removal of 4 bases from V and 1 base from J, the junction contained 3 bases not matched to a gene. Germline loops: CDR1 SGHRS, CDR2 YFSETQ. Written as DNA, the CDR3 is TGCGCCAGCAGCACCGACAGGGGGAACACCGGGGAGCTGTTTTTT. Amino acids: CASSTDRGNTGELFF.